Below, 15 T cell receptor beta chains from the same sample are listed, as sequenced in a study of cytomegalovirus exposure and HLA in healthy donors. Primers: 60 Vbeta forward and 13 Jbeta reverse. Profiled with immunoSEQ multiplex PCR; TCRdb holds only in-frame clones, not every one. The sample holds 100,000 to 150,000 clones. Sequencing used PBMCs. These receptors all come from a woman aged 40 to 55 in good health and CMV-seropositive.

The rearrangement uses TRBV10-3 and TRBJ1-5; D is unresolved. Germline lookup yields CDR1 ENHRY and CDR2 SYGVKD. V was trimmed by 4 bases and J by 5 bases, leaving 9 bases between them. This CDR3 has 13 amino acids. The CDR3 loop is CAISVESYQPQHF. The DNA for the CDR3 is TGTGCCATCAGTGTGGAGAGTTATCAGCCCCAGCATTTT.

The gene calls are TRBV4-3 and TRBJ2-5; D is perhaps TRBD2 (5 bases). V was trimmed by 1 base and J by 1 base, leaving 10 bases between them. This CDR3 spans 15 amino acids. Germline CDR1 LGHNA, CDR2 YSLEER. The CDR3 DNA reads as TGCGCCAGCAGCCAAGTCAGAGCGGCCCAAGAGACCCAGTACTTC. Amino acid sequence: CASSQVRAAQETQYF.

The genes are TRBV5-6 and TRBJ2-1; 7 bases align to TRBD2. Germline assignment: CDR1 SGHDT and CDR2 YYEEEE. CDR3 size: 14 residues. V was clipped by 4 bases and J by 4 bases; unmatched bases: 5. The CDR3 protein is CASSPGTTYNEQFF. In nucleotides, the CDR3 is TGTGCCAGCAGCCCCGGGACTACATACAATGAGCAGTTCTTC.

The CDR3 loop is CACVAIGARDYEQYF. The CDR3 bases are TGTGCCTGCGTCGCTATTGGGGCCAGGGATTACGAGCAGTACTTC. This chain connects TRBV30 to TRBJ2-7; D may be TRBD1 (5 bases). The CDR3 has 15 residues. The V end was cut by 6 bases, the J end by 4 bases, with 22 bases between. Germline loops: CDR1 GTSNPN, CDR2 SVGIG (reference sequence).

The V and J genes are TRBV6-5 and TRBJ1-5, with D possibly matching TRBD1 (6 bases). Trimming stripped 2 bases from V and 5 bases from J, with 10 bases between. The CDR3 extends over 14 amino acids. Germline V gives CDR1 MNHEY, CDR2 SVGAGI. The CDR3: CASSYRAGDQPQHF. The CDR3 DNA reads as TGTGCCAGCAGTTACCGGGCAGGGGATCAGCCCCAGCATTTT.

The chain joins TRBV11-2 to TRBJ2-7, with D unclear. The CDR3 runs 15 residues. Trimming pared 1 base from V and 5 bases from J, leaving 15 bases between. Germline CDR1 and CDR2: SGHAT and FQNNGV. The CDR3 bases are TGTGCCAGCAGCTTAGTAGGCACGCCTAGAAACGAGCAGTACTTC. Its translation is CASSLVGTPRNEQYF.

This CDR3 reads CASSHTQGRREKLFF. The DNA of the CDR3 is TGTGCCAGCAGTCATACACAGGGGAGAAGGGAAAAACTGTTTTTT. The chain links TRBV6-6 to TRBJ1-4; TRBD1 agrees at 7 bases. The ends lost 5 bases at V and 8 bases at J; junction bases unmatched: 11. The CDR3 is made up of 15 amino acids. CDR1 is MNHNY, CDR2 SVGAGI, per germline (reference sequence).

This chain connects TRBV27 to TRBJ2-5; D uncertain. Trimming left V 4 bases short and J 0 bases short, with 15 bases between. From germline, CDR1 is MNHEY and CDR2 SMNVEV (reference sequence). This CDR3 is 16 amino acids long. Written as DNA, the CDR3 is TGTGCCAGCAGTTCCTTGACAATTCCGTACCAAGAGACCCAGTACTTC. Protein sequence: CASSSLTIPYQETQYF.

V gene TRBV7-9 combines with J gene TRBJ1-3; D unresolved. Trimming shortened V by 8 bases and J by 0 bases, and 11 bases separated the two germline ends. The CDR3 sequence is 14 residues long. CDR1 is SEHNR and CDR2 is FQNEAQ in the germline V gene (reference sequence). CDR3 sequence (DNA): TGTGCCAGCCCTAGGAGGGTCTCTGGAAACACCATATATTTT. Its protein is CASPRRVSGNTIYF. The full variable domain, with the rest looked up from reference TRBV7-9 and TRBJ1-3, is DTGVSQNPRHKITKRGQNVTFRCDPISEHNRLYWYRQTLGQGPEFLTYFQNEAQLEKSRLLSDRFSAERPKGSFSTLEIQRTEQGDSAMYLCASPRRVSGNTIYFGEGSWLTVV.

The genes are TRBV28 and TRBJ2-7; D is unclear. The CDR3 contains 16 residues. CDR1 and CDR2 (germline): MDHEN, SYDVKM. Trimming left V 5 bases short and J 0 bases short, with 17 bases between. CDR3: CASSAFFAGTSYEQYF. In DNA form, the CDR3 reads TGTGCCAGCAGTGCCTTTTTTGCAGGAACCTCCTACGAGCAGTACTTC. The whole variable domain, filled in from reference TRBV28 and TRBJ2-7, reads DVKVTQSSRYLVKRTGEKVFLECVQDMDHENMFWYRQDPGLGLRLIYFSYDVKMKEKGDIPEGYSVSREKKERFSLILESASTNQTSMYLCASSAFFAGTSYEQYFGPGTRLTVT.

The chain couples TRBV7-9 to TRBJ2-7; D possibly corresponds to TRBD1 (7 bases). CDR1 is SEHNR and CDR2 is FQNEAQ in the germline V gene (reference sequence). The CDR3 is 14 residues long. Trimming shortened V by 5 bases and J by 6 bases, and 17 bases separated the two germline ends. The CDR3 DNA reads as TGTGCCAGCAGCCCAGGGGGGTTGGGCCGCGAGCAGTACTTC. Its protein is CASSPGGLGREQYF.

The chain uses TRBV6-5 and TRBJ2-1, with D perhaps matching TRBD2 (6 bases). Trimming took off 4 bases at V and 7 bases at J, with 14 bases between the two ends. The CDR3 runs to 14 residues. Germline V gene data show CDR1 as MNHEY and CDR2 as SVGAGI. CDR3 bases: TGTGCCAGCAGTTCGACCTCCCGGGAGAATGAGCAGTTCTTC. Its protein is CASSSTSRENEQFF.

The genes are TRBV13 and TRBJ2-5; 8 bases agree with TRBD2. The J call is doubtful: the DNA matches TRBJ2-7 better. Per the germline V gene, CDR1 is PRHDT and CDR2 is FYEKMQ (reference sequence). The CDR3 covers 15 residues. The CDR3 spells CASSSGRREAHEQYF. As DNA, the CDR3 is TGTGCCAGCAGCTCCGGCCGGCGGGAGGCCCACGAGCAGTACTTC.

The rearrangement joins TRBV19 to TRBJ1-6; perhaps TRBD1 as D (6 bases). This CDR3 spans 14 amino acids. CDR1 LNHDA and CDR2 SQIVND come from the germline V gene (reference sequence). Trimming took off 6 bases at V and 9 bases at J, with 15 bases between the two ends. Written as DNA, the CDR3 is TGTGCCAGTAGCCCTAACAGGGAGGGTTCACCCCTCCACTTT. It codes for CASSPNREGSPLHF.

The chain employs TRBV9 and TRBJ2-2, with 7 bases lining up with TRBD1. V trimming: 0 bases; J trimming: 7 bases; junction bases outside the gene matches: 3. Germline V gene lookup returns CDR1 SGDLS and CDR2 YYNGEE. The length of the CDR3 is 14 residues. CDR3 loop: CASSVGGQNGELFF. The CDR3 nucleotides read TGTGCCAGCAGCGTAGGGGGACAGAACGGGGAGCTGTTTTTT.